This paragraph covers one TCR beta chain sequence. Profiling relied on immunoSEQ multiplex PCR, and the TCRdb table lists in-frame clones only, not all of them. The data hold about 60,000 clones, with almost 95% observed a single time. Germline CDR1 is SGHRS and CDR2 is YFSETQ. Between the trimmed V and J ends, which lost 4 bases and 2 bases, there was a span of 16 bases. This CDR3 is built from 15 residues. This entry comes from a study of technical replicates of blood from a handful of donors. The receptor comes from a human donor in good health. Some clones in this sample may be carry-over from other donors' samples. The specimen was PBMCs. V and J are TRBV5-1 and TRBJ2-7, with a weak D call TRBD2 (6 bases). CDR3 protein: CASSRGGVTPYEQYF. Here the CDR3 DNA reads TGCGCCAGCAGCCGCGGAGGGGTGACCCCCTACGAGCAGTACTTC.